Shown below are 28 T cell receptor beta chains from a single sample sequenced in a study of tumor-infiltrating lymphocytes in primary liver carcinoma. Germline DNA was also extracted, while the blood RNA originated from unsorted whole blood. The template, 450 to 650 ng total RNA, yielded TCR beta cDNA made with a constant-region primer. Three-round nested multiplex PCR performed with slightly modified ARM-PCR produced the TCR beta libraries. Each of the first two PCR rounds ran around 10 cycles with TRBV1-TRBV30 forward and C-beta reverse primers. TCRdb fed the multiplex PCR reads into MiXCR, producing one record per CDR3 protein. The sample yields about 320,000 distinct CDR3 sequences, approximately 60% seen once. Input material: peripheral blood. These receptors originate from a man aged 35 to 55 with primary liver carcinoma and hepatitis B virus infection.

A word on this clonotype: A much larger clone differs by one base, so this may be a read error. The DNA of the CDR3 is TGTGCCAGCAATATTAGCGGCCTCAGCTCCTACAATGAGCAGTTCTTC. Its translation: CASNISGLSSYNEQFF. The chain employs TRBV6-5 and TRBJ2-1; maybe TRBD2 (6 bases). Germline V gives CDR1 MNHEY, CDR2 SVGAGI. This CDR3 contains 16 residues. Trimming removed 7 bases from V and 0 bases from J, with 16 bases in between.

About this clonotype: A much larger clonotype is one base distant, so this may be a read error. The rearrangement links TRBV6-6 to TRBJ2-5; no definite D call. The germline V gene has CDR1 MNHNY and CDR2 SVGAGI (reference sequence). This CDR3 has 13 amino acids. CDR3 bases: TGTGTCAGCAGTTACGCAGGAATGGAGACCCAGTACTTC. Its translation: CVSSYAGMETQYF.

This clonotype has at least ten counts. J is TRBJ2-7 and V is TRBV28, with D unclear. V gave up 3 bases and J gave up 4 bases, with 7 bases separating them. Germline CDR1 is MDHEN and CDR2 is SYDVKM. This CDR3 is 12 amino acids long. CDR3 sequence (DNA): TGTGCCAGCAGTTTCGTCGGTTACGAGCAGTACTTC. The encoded protein is CASSFVGYEQYF. Filled out from reference TRBV28 and TRBJ2-7, the complete variable domain reads DVKVTQSSRYLVKRTGEKVFLECVQDMDHENMFWYRQDPGLGLRLIYFSYDVKMKEKGDIPEGYSVSREKKERFSLILESASTNQTSMYLCASSFVGYEQYFGPGTRLTVT.

The chain is built from TRBV4-1 and TRBJ2-1; 8 bases are a match to TRBD2. Germline values: CDR1 MGHRA, CDR2 YSYEKL. This CDR3 contains 14 residues. Trimming cost V 7 bases and J 6 bases; bases outside gene matches: 8. The CDR3 nucleotides read TGCGCCAGCATCAGACCGGGGGGGGGCAATGAGCAGTTCTTC. Residues: CASIRPGGGNEQFF.

The V gene is TRBV7-8, the J gene TRBJ2-3, with TRBD1 matching over 9 bases. The V gene end was trimmed by 5 bases and the J gene end by 6 bases; junction bases not matched to a gene: 12. Germline values: CDR1 SGHVS, CDR2 FQNEAQ. The CDR3 is 16 residues long. CDR3 region: CASSRAPGQGTDTQYF. CDR3 coding DNA: TGTGCCAGCAGCCGGGCCCCGGGACAGGGAACGGATACGCAGTATTTT.

The chain recombines TRBV20-1 with TRBJ2-7; tentatively, D is TRBD2 (6 bases). The germline gives CDR1 DFQATT, CDR2 SNEGSKA (reference sequence). The CDR3 totals 13 residues. Trimming pared 6 bases from V and 0 bases from J, leaving 12 bases between. CDR3 sequence (DNA): TGCAGTGCATACGACGGGAGCTCCTACGAGCAGTACTTC. It encodes CSAYDGSSYEQYF.

This clonotype was detected only once. The rearrangement uses TRBV29-1 and TRBJ2-3; weak D call: TRBD1 (5 bases). The CDR3 has 11 residues. Germline lookup yields CDR1 SQVTM and CDR2 ANQGSEA. Trimming shortened V by 8 bases and J by 10 bases, and 16 bases separated the two germline ends. CDR3 loop: CSTAAGWAQYF. The CDR3, as DNA: TGCAGCACTGCTGCAGGGTGGGCGCAGTATTTT.

The chain combines TRBV7-9 with TRBJ1-5, with D unresolved. V lost 5 bases and J 6 bases, leaving 11 bases between the germline ends. CDR3 length equals 13 residues. The V gene's germline CDR1 is SEHNR and CDR2 FQNEAQ (reference sequence). The DNA for the CDR3 is TGTGCCAGCAGCCCCGCAGGCGGTCAGCCCCAGCATTTT. Translation gives CASSPAGGQPQHF.

About this clonotype: A much larger clone lies a single base off, so this may be a read error. The chain carries TRBV29-1 and TRBJ2-7; 9 bases agree with TRBD1. The CDR3 sequence is 14 residues long. Germline V lookup: CDR1 SQVTM, CDR2 ANQGSEA. CDR3 coding DNA: TGCAGTGTAACCCCGGGACAGGGATCCTACGAGCAGTACTTC. Translated: CSVTPGQGSYEQYF.

Comment on this clonotype: Germline and junction disagree at one end, which may indicate a read error. The rearrangement links TRBV6-5 to TRBJ2-7; TRBD2 is a possible D gene (5 bases). This CDR3 is 14 amino acids long. Germline-derived CDR1 and CDR2 are MNHEY and SVGAGI. Here the CDR3 reads CASSYGELVYELYF. The CDR3 nucleotides are TGTGCCAGCAGTTATGGGGAACTAGTCTACGAGCTGTACTTC.

This clonotype was recorded at least ten times. The chain couples TRBV5-5 to TRBJ2-7; D unresolved. V lost 4 bases, J lost 7 bases, and 21 bases lay in between. This CDR3 contains 15 residues. Germline CDR1 is SGHKS and CDR2 is YYEKEE (reference sequence). The DNA for the CDR3 is TGTGCCAGCAGCACGGATCGCCTCCTACTGGGGGAGCAGTACTTC. This codes for CASSTDRLLLGEQYF.

Turning to this clonotype: Given a much more abundant clone one base away, this may be a read error. The rearrangement joins TRBV5-5 to TRBJ2-7, with 8 bases matching TRBD1. Trimming took 3 bases from V and 0 from J; bases not matched to a gene: 14. This CDR3 contains 18 residues. Looked up from germline, CDR1 is SGHKS and CDR2 is YYEKEE (reference sequence). This CDR3 reads CASSSLFQGAKLSYEQYF. The CDR3 bases are TGTGCCAGCAGCTCCCTCTTCCAGGGGGCCAAACTCTCCTACGAGCAGTACTTC.

Worth noting for this clonotype: With a much larger clone just one base away, this may be a read error. The chain uses TRBV4-2 and TRBJ1-2; perhaps TRBD1 as D (6 bases). V was shortened by 3 bases and J by 2 bases, with 13 bases between the two germline ends. Looked up from germline, CDR1 is LGHNA and CDR2 is YNFKEQ. CDR3 length: 15 amino acids. CDR3 region: CASSHDVGGNYGYTF. The CDR3 DNA is TGTGCCAGCAGCCACGATGTAGGGGGGAACTATGGCTACACCTTC.

A few counts support this clonotype. This chain's CDR3 is CASSFGVSYEQYF. The DNA for the CDR3 is TGTGCCAGCAGCTTCGGCGTCAGCTACGAGCAGTACTTC. V and J are TRBV5-6 and TRBJ2-7; D remains ambiguous. The CDR3 spans 13 residues. V was shortened by 2 bases and J by 3 bases, with 9 bases between the two germline ends. Per germline, CDR1 SGHDT and CDR2 YYEEEE.

In the case of this clonotype: A much larger clone differs by one base, so this may be a read error. V usage is TRBV5-4 and J usage is TRBJ2-3; tentative D call: TRBD2 (6 bases). There are 14 residues in the CDR3. The germline CDR1 and CDR2 sequences are SGHNT and YYREEE (reference sequence). The V end was cut by 6 bases, the J end by 8 bases, with 19 bases between. DNA of the CDR3: TGTGCCAGCACCGGGGGAGGCTTGGGTCTTACGCAGTATTTT. Translating gives CASTGGGLGLTQYF.

About this clonotype: Since the CDR3 does not end with the conserved phenylalanine or tryptophan, this likely comes from a read error. The chain links TRBV29-1 to TRBJ2-7; D is perhaps TRBD1 (5 bases). The CDR3 covers 14 residues. Germline CDR1 is SQVTM and CDR2 is ANQGSEA. Trimming removed 3 bases at V and 6 bases at J, with 18 bases between. The CDR3 DNA follows: TGCAGCGTTGATGGCGTTGACAGTTTGTCCGAGCAGTACTTA. It encodes CSVDGVDSLSEQYL.

CDR3 loop: CSAPGLRGTGEQYF. CDR3 DNA sequence: TGCAGTGCCCCCGGTTTGCGGGGGACGGGGGAGCAGTACTTC. This chain joins TRBV20-1 and TRBJ2-7, with TRBD2 matching 7 bases. Germline trimming cut 6 bases from V and 7 bases from J; bases unmatched to any gene: 15. Germline CDR1 and CDR2: DFQATT and SNEGSKA (reference sequence). The CDR3 contains 14 residues.

Turning to this clonotype: At one end the junction does not follow the germline gene, possibly because of a read error. The CDR3 nucleotides are TGTGACAGCAGCACCCGAGGCGGTAACTATGGCTACACCTTC. This codes for CDSSTRGGNYGYTF. The chain joins TRBV7-8 to TRBJ1-2, with D unclear. This CDR3 is built from 14 residues. CDR1 is SGHVS, CDR2 FQNEAQ, per germline.

This clonotype was recorded at least ten times. This chain connects TRBV12-3 or TRBV12-4 to TRBJ2-2; 7 nucleotides line up with TRBD2. This CDR3 spans 17 amino acids. V lost 3 bases and J lost 6; bases outside the gene matches: 13. The CDR3, as DNA: TGTGCCAGCAGTTTCGTCTCCACTGCAGGGAGGGCCGGGGAGCTGTTTTTT. It yields the protein CASSFVSTAGRAGELFF.

The chain couples TRBV10-2 to TRBJ2-7; TRBD2 is a possible D gene (5 bases). The V gene's germline CDR1 is WSHSY and CDR2 SAAADI. The germline V and J ends were trimmed by 0 bases and 4 bases, with 16 bases remaining between them. The CDR3 sequence is 16 residues long. The CDR3 spells CASSESMIGSRYEQYF. In DNA form, the CDR3 reads TGCGCCAGCAGTGAGTCGATGATTGGGAGTAGGTACGAGCAGTACTTC.

In the case of this clonotype: A much larger clone sits a single nucleotide away, making a read error possible. This rearrangement joins TRBV13 to TRBJ1-2; D may be TRBD1 (6 bases). The CDR3 has 14 amino acids. The germline CDR1 and CDR2 sequences are PRHDT and FYEKMQ (reference sequence). The CDR3 region is CASSRRDTSYGCTF. CDR3 in DNA: TGTGCCAGCAGCCGACGGGACACCTCCTATGGCTGCACCTTC. Together with reference TRBV13 and TRBJ1-2, the CDR3 gives the full variable domain: AAGVIQSPRHLIKEKRETATLKCYPIPRHDTVYWYQQGPGQDPQFLISFYEKMQSDKGSIPDRFSAQQFSDYHSELNMSSLELGDSALYFCASSRRDTSYGCTFGSGTRLTVV.

V and J are TRBV20-1 and TRBJ2-7, with 9 bases matching TRBD2. The germline V gene has CDR1 DFQATT and CDR2 SNEGSKA (reference sequence). V was clipped by 6 bases and J by 2 bases; unmatched bases: 8. CDR3 size: 14 residues. Written as DNA, the CDR3 is TGCAGTGCCGCAGGACTAGCGACAACCTACGAGCAGTACTTC. This sequence encodes CSAAGLATTYEQYF.

This chain links TRBV11-2 with TRBJ2-1; 10 bases are shared with TRBD2. The CDR3 loop spans 17 amino acids. Germline CDR1 and CDR2: SGHAT and FQNNGV. Written as DNA, the CDR3 is TGTGGCAACAGCTTAGATCCTAGCGGGAGCTCCTACAATGAGCAGTTCTTC. Its protein is CGNSLDPSGSSYNEQFF.

J is TRBJ2-7 and V is TRBV28; 13 bases fit TRBD2. Trimming removed 6 bases from V and 4 bases from J; junction bases left unmatched: 6. Germline lookup yields CDR1 MDHEN and CDR2 SYDVKM. The CDR3 sequence is 15 residues long. The CDR3: CASSLTSGRAYEQYF. CDR3 sequence (DNA): TGTGCCAGCAGCCTAACTAGCGGGAGGGCGTACGAGCAGTACTTC.

This chain joins TRBV6-1 and TRBJ2-7, with 8 positions matching TRBD1. This CDR3 is 13 amino acids long. The J segment lost 4 bases and the V segment lost 8 bases, leaving 7 bases of the junction unmatched. Germline values: CDR1 MNHNS, CDR2 SASEGT. The DNA for the CDR3 is TGTGCCAGCGGGAATACAGGGGGGTACGAGCAGTACTTC. This gives the protein CASGNTGGYEQYF.

This clonotype was recorded at least ten times. The chain carries TRBV6-1 and TRBJ2-2, with D unclear. This CDR3 comprises 14 residues. Germline lookup yields CDR1 MNHNS and CDR2 SASEGT. Trimming took 2 bases from V and 2 from J, leaving 6 bases between them. The CDR3 loop reads CASSESPNTGELFF. The DNA of the CDR3 is TGTGCCAGCAGTGAATCCCCCAACACCGGGGAGCTGTTTTTT.

At least ten counts were recorded for this clonotype. This sequence joins TRBV10-3 and TRBJ2-3; 10 nucleotides match TRBD2. The CDR3 spans 16 residues. Trimming at V came to 4 bases and at J to 0 bases, leaving 4 bases not matched to a gene. CDR1 is ENHRY, CDR2 SYGVKD, per germline. The CDR3 region is CAISVLTSGSTDTQYF. The CDR3 nucleotides read TGTGCCATCAGTGTCTTGACTAGCGGGAGCACAGATACGCAGTATTTT.

About this clonotype itself: No conserved phenylalanine or tryptophan ends this CDR3, so it is likely a read error. The chain links TRBV6-6 to TRBJ2-2; D tentatively fits TRBD1 or TRBD2 (5 bases each). The germline V gene encodes CDR1 MNHNY and CDR2 SVGAGI (reference sequence). The CDR3 contains 16 residues. CDR3 in amino acids: CASSYSSGTNTGELFL. The CDR3 DNA is TGTGCCAGCAGTTACTCGTCCGGGACCAACACTGGGGAGCTGTTTCTT.